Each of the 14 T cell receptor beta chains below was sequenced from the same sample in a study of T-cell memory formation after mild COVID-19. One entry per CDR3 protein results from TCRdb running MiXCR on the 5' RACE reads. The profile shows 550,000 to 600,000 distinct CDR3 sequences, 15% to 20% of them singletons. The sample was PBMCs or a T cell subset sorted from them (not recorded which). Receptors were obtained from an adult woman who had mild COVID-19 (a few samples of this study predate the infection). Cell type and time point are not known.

DNA of the CDR3: TGCAGTGCTAGAGTCCCGGACAGAGTCCTAGATACGCAGTATTTT. Protein sequence: CSARVPDRVLDTQYF. The genes are TRBV20-1 and TRBJ2-3; perhaps TRBD1 as D (6 bases). Trimming shortened V by 1 base and J by 5 bases, and 16 bases separated the two germline ends. CDR3 length: 15 residues. Germline CDR1 DFQATT, CDR2 SNEGSKA (reference sequence).

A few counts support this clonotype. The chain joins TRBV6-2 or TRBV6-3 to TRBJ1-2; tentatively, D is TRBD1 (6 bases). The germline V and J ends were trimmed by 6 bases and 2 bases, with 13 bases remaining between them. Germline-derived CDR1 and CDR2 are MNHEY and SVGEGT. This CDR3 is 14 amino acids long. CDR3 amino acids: CASRGPDRNYGYTF. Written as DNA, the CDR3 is TGTGCCAGCAGGGGTCCCGACAGGAACTATGGCTACACCTTC.

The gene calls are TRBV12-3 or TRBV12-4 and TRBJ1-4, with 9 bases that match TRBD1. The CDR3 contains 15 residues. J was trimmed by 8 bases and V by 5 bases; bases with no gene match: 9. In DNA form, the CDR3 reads TGTGCCAGCAGTCCCGCCGGGACAGGGAGAGAAAAACTGTTTTTT. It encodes CASSPAGTGREKLFF.

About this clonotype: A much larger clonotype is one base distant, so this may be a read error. The CDR3: CASSLDGATNTGELFF. The DNA for the CDR3 is TGCGCCAGCAGCTTGGATGGGGCTACGAACACCGGGGAGCTGTTTTTT. The gene calls are TRBV5-1 and TRBJ2-2; a weak D match, TRBD1 (5 bases). The length of the CDR3 is 16 residues. Trimming took off 0 bases at V and 0 bases at J, with 9 bases between the two ends. Germline-derived CDR1 and CDR2 are SGHRS and YFSETQ.

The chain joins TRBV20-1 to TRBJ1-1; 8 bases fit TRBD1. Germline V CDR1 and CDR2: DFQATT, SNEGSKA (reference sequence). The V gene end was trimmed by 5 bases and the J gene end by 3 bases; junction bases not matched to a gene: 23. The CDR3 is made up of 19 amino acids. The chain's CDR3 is CSAWARWTGTFGGDTEAFF. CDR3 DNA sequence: TGCAGTGCTTGGGCCCGCTGGACAGGGACCTTCGGGGGAGACACTGAAGCTTTCTTT.

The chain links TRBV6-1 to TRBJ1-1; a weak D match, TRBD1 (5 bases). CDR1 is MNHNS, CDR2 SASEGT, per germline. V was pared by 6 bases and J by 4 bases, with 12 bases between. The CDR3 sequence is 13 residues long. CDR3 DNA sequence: TGTGCCAGCAGCACAGGTCTAGGCACTGAAGCTTTCTTT. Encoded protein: CASSTGLGTEAFF.

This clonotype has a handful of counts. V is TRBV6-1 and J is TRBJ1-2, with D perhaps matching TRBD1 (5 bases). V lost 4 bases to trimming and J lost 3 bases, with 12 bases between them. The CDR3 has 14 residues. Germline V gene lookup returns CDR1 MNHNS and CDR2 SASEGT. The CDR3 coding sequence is TGTGCCAGCAGTGCCCTAGGGACGGACTATGGCTACACCTTC. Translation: CASSALGTDYGYTF.

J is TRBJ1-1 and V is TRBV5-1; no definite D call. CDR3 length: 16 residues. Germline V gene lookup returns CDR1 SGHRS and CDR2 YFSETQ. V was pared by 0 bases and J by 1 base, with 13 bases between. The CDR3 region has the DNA TGCGCCAGCAGCTTGGAAGTGGCGCAGTCGAACACTGAAGCTTTCTTT. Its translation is CASSLEVAQSNTEAFF.

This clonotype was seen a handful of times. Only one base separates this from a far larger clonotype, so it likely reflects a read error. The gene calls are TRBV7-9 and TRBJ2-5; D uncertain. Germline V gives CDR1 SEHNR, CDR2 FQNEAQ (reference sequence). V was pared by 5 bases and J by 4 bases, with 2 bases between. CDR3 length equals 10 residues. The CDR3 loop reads CASSPETQYF. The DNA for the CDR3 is TGTGCCAGCAGCCCAGAGACCCAGTACTTC.

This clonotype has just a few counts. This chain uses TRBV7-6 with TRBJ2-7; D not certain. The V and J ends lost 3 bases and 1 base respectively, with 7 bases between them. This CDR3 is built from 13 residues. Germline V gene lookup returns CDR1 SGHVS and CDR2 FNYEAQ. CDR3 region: CASSFHGSYEQYF. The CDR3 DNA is TGTGCCAGCAGCTTCCACGGTTCCTACGAGCAGTACTTC.

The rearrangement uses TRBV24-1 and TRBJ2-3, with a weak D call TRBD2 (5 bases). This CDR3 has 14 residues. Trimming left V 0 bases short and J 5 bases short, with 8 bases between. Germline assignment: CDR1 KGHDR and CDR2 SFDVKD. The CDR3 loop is CATSDLISGDTQYF. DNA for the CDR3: TGTGCCACCAGTGATTTGATCAGCGGAGATACGCAGTATTTT.

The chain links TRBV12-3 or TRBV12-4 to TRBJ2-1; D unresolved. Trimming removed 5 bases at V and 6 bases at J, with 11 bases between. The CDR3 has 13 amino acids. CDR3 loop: CASSVPYGNEQFF. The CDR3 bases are TGTGCCAGCAGTGTCCCCTATGGCAATGAGCAGTTCTTC.

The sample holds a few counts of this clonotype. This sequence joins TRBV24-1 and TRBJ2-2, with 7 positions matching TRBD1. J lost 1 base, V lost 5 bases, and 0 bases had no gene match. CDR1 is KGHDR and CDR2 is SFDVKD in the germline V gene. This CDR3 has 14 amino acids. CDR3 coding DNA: TGTGCCACCAGTGGACAGGGGAACACCGGGGAGCTGTTTTTT. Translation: CATSGQGNTGELFF.

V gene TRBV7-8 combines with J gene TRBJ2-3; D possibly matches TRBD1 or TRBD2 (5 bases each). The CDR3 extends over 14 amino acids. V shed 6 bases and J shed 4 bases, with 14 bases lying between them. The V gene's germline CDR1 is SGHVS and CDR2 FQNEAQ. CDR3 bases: TGTGCCAGCAGTGCGGGCGTGGGGGCAGATACGCAGTATTTT. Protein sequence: CASSAGVGADTQYF.